This T cell receptor beta chain came from a study of early T cells in non-severe SARS-CoV-2 infection (TCRdb year 2021). Background for the entire study: Bulk RNA from unsorted whole blood was used for TCR sequencing, so alpha and beta chains could not be paired. General conclusions and limits of the study: VDJdb matching was skewed toward anti-spike CD8 responses and likely underestimated virus-specific expansions by missing private and CD4 specificities.

As encoded in the germline V gene, CDR1 is WSHSY while CDR2 is SAAADI. The CDR3 runs 16 residues from the cysteine to the phenylalanine. Of the read, only the CDR3 DNA is kept; its 48 bases are in frame from base 1. Receptor libraries were prepared by 5' RACE. The instrument was a NextSeq 500. The TCR library protocol attached unique molecular identifiers to individual cDNA molecules to correct for sequencing error and PCR bias. Both TCR alpha and beta chains were sequenced, and tight co-correlation was observed between alpha and beta sequence abundances in each sample. The authors' analysis ran thus. Decombinator V4 was used to perform V gene, J gene and CDR3 annotation of TCR sequences. Expanded TCRs were defined as changing significantly between any two time points under a Poisson model with p below 0.0001. TCR abundances were normalised to the total number of TCRs sequenced in each sample and reported as counts per million. MAIT TCRs were defined by TRAV1-2 paired with TRAJ12, TRAJ20 or TRAJ33, and iNKT TCRs by TRAV10 paired with TRAJ18. VDJdb, accessed on 1 November 2021, was searched for TCRs annotated for CMV, EBV and SARS-CoV-2, and TCRs annotated for more than one antigen were excluded. TCRdb trimmed the raw reads at Q25, called clones with MiXCR and kept productive beta chains. One record per CDR3 amino acid sequence lists the most common genes and DNA. These V and J calls are TCRdb output, not the study's own analysis. The sample data list approximately 80,000 distinct CDR3 sequences, and around 12% of these were observed just once. Together, the top ten hold more than 3% of the sample.

Set within a cohort of healthcare workers in London, UK, this nested case-control study involved weekly PCR testing of nasopharyngeal swabs along with blood sampling. Healthcare workers were recruited between 23 and 31 March 2020, during the week of the UK lockdown, and were followed weekly for up to roughly 16 weeks. In the case of this clonotype: The antigen it recognizes is unknown. A read error is possible here, since a much larger clone lies one base away.

Sequencing used whole blood. The sequence derives from an adult who was a healthcare worker with PCR-confirmed SARS-CoV-2 infection or an uninfected control (not recorded which). The chain couples TRBV10-2 to TRBJ2-1; 9 of the junction bases match TRBD2. The CDR3 region reads CASSGSGTSIYNELFF. The bases read TGCGCCAGCAGTGGCTCTGGGACTAGCATATACAATGAGCTGTTCTTC.